This TCR beta chain was retrieved from a study of blood T cell repertoires in COVID-19. CDR1 and CDR2 from the germline V gene are SGHRS and YFSETQ. This CDR3 comprises 14 residues. V was shortened by 4 bases and J by 6 bases, with 17 bases between the two germline ends. The data were produced by immunoSEQ multiplex PCR, yet TCRdb's version contains in-frame clones alone and is incomplete. The repertoire holds around 300,000 clones, with around 89% as singletons. Sequencing input: peripheral blood. This chain links TRBV5-1 with TRBJ2-7; D may be TRBD2 (6 bases). This TCR was sampled from a woman aged 45 to 65 with active or convalescent COVID-19. The CDR3 DNA sequence: TGCGCCAGCAGCCCGGTTGGCGGGGCCCTCGAGCAGTACTTC. This gives the protein CASSPVGGALEQYF.